One sample yielded the 11 T cell receptor beta chains listed below, sequenced in a study of blood T cell repertoires in COVID-19. Clones were read by immunoSEQ multiplex PCR, and TCRdb kept only the in-frame ones, dropping some. Among about 170,000 clones, 85% to 90% were seen once, and the ten largest hold 2.5% to 3%. The sample taken for sequencing was peripheral blood. The receptors come from a woman of 80 years or more with COVID-19, enrolled during active disease.

DNA for the CDR3: TGTGCCAGCAGCCCGCCGGACGGAAATTATGGGGGGTGGGATGGCTACACCTTC. Its protein is CASSPPDGNYGGWDGYTF. This sequence joins TRBV3-1 (or the pseudogene TRBV3-2) and TRBJ1-2, with D perhaps matching TRBD1 (5 bases). This CDR3 is built from 18 residues. Germline-derived CDR1 and CDR2 are LGHDT and YNNKEL (reference sequence). The V end was cut by 4 bases, the J end by 6 bases, with 27 bases between.

The V call is TRBV10-3, the J call TRBJ2-5; D may be TRBD2 (6 bases). The CDR3 runs to 14 residues. Trimming stripped 4 bases from V and 0 bases from J, with 9 bases between. Germline CDR1 is ENHRY and CDR2 is SYGVKD. Written as DNA, the CDR3 is TGTGCCATCAGTGCAGGAGGGGACCAAGAGACCCAGTACTTC. Translated, it gives CAISAGGDQETQYF.

The chain is built from TRBV18 and TRBJ1-1; tentatively, D is TRBD1 (6 bases). V was trimmed by 5 bases and J by 3 bases, leaving 16 bases between them. The CDR3 runs 15 residues. Germline loops: CDR1 KGHSH, CDR2 LQKENI. DNA of the CDR3: TGTGCCAGCTCAGGCGCGGGGGGCAGTTACACTGAAGCTTTCTTT. Its translation is CASSGAGGSYTEAFF. The full variable domain, in which reference TRBV18 and TRBJ1-1 provide the parts outside the CDR3, is NAGVMQNPRHLVRRRGQEARLRCSPMKGHSHVYWYRQLPEEGLKFMVYLQKENIIDESGMPKERFSAEFPKEGPSILRIQQVVRGDSAAYFCASSGAGGSYTEAFFGQGTRLTVV.

The rearrangement joins TRBV21-1 to TRBJ2-3; TRBD2, the D gene given by the table, was not confirmed from the DNA. TRBV21-1 is flagged as a pseudogene. The CDR3 is made up of 23 amino acids. This CDR3 reads CASSKGSSGRASSQEASTDTQYF. In DNA, the CDR3 is TGTGCCAGCAGCAAAGGGAGTAGCGGGAGGGCCTCATCCCAGGAGGCTAGCACAGATACGCAGTATTTT.

The chain is built from TRBV15 and TRBJ1-3; TRBD1 might be the D (6 bases). This CDR3 spans 16 amino acids. Germline V lookup: CDR1 LNHNV, CDR2 YYDKDF (reference sequence). V was trimmed by 0 bases and J by 2 bases, leaving 11 bases between them. In nucleotides, the CDR3 is TGTGCCACCAGCAGAGAAGGGGGTAGGACTGGAAACACCATATATTTT. Amino acids: CATSREGGRTGNTIYF.

The rearrangement uses TRBV27 and TRBJ1-2; 10 nucleotides line up with TRBD1. V dropped 6 bases and J dropped 8; count of bases not matched to a gene: 9. The CDR3 has 14 amino acids. Germline loops: CDR1 MNHEY, CDR2 SMNVEV (reference sequence). CDR3 protein: CASSRRDRGGGYTF. CDR3 in DNA: TGTGCCAGCAGCCGACGGGACAGGGGAGGGGGCTACACCTTC.

The chain couples TRBV5-6 to TRBJ1-1; 7 positions match TRBD1. The V segment lost 1 base and the J segment 5 bases; nucleotides outside the gene matches: 11. CDR1 SGHDT and CDR2 YYEEEE come from the germline V gene. CDR3 length: 16 amino acids. DNA of the CDR3: TGTGCCAGCAGCTTGTGGGGGACAGACACATCTACTGAAGCTTTCTTT. Encoded protein: CASSLWGTDTSTEAFF.

This clone was detected a few times. V is TRBV3-1 (or the pseudogene TRBV3-2) and J is TRBJ1-2; no definite D call. CDR1 is LGHDT, CDR2 YNNKEL, per germline (reference sequence). V gave up 3 bases and J gave up 7 bases, with 18 bases separating them. CDR3 size: 15 residues. The chain's CDR3 is CASSHSSETWAGYTF. The CDR3, as DNA: TGTGCCAGCAGCCATTCTTCGGAAACCTGGGCTGGCTACACCTTC.

The V call is TRBV20-1, the J call TRBJ1-1, with TRBD1 as a possible D gene (5 bases). Germline lookup yields CDR1 DFQATT and CDR2 SNEGSKA (reference sequence). Trimming stripped 3 bases from V and 11 bases from J, with 13 bases between. The CDR3 spans 11 residues. CDR3 DNA sequence: TGCAGTGCTAGGGGGGGACCTGGGGCTTTCTTT. This sequence encodes CSARGGPGAFF.

This sequence joins TRBV19 and TRBJ1-5; the D gene is possibly TRBD1 (5 bases). V lost 6 bases and J lost 2, with 17 bases in between. Germline V gene sequence: CDR1 LNHDA, CDR2 SQIVND (reference sequence). CDR3 length: 16 residues. The CDR3, as DNA: TGTGCCAGTAGGTCCCGGAGCAGGGCGGGCAATCAGCCCCAGCATTTT. Its protein product is CASRSRSRAGNQPQHF.

The chain has TRBV5-5 and TRBJ1-2; 8 nucleotides align to TRBD1. V lost 1 base and J lost 2; bases outside the gene matches: 10. Germline CDR1 reads SGHKS; CDR2 reads YYEKEE (reference sequence). The CDR3 totals 17 residues. As DNA, the CDR3 is TGTGCCAGCAGCTTGATACAGGGGGTGTCCAAGAACTATGGCTACACCTTC. It yields the protein CASSLIQGVSKNYGYTF.